This T cell receptor beta chain was obtained from a study of control samples from healthy donors and cancer patients. TCRdb's copy holds only in-frame clones and misses some; the assay was immunoSEQ multiplex PCR. The data contain 25,000 to 30,000 clones, approximately 87% of them singletons. This CDR3 is built from 15 residues. With 1 base removed from V and 3 bases from J, the gap between germline ends came to 15 bases. Germline loops: CDR1 GTSNPN, CDR2 SVGIG (reference sequence). The specimen sequenced was PBMCs. The sequence was obtained from a middle-aged woman with lung cancer. This chain links TRBV30 with TRBJ1-1; D gene unclear. CDR3 in amino acids: CAWSATARPYTEAFF. CDR3 DNA sequence: TGTGCCTGGAGTGCAACAGCCCGGCCGTACACTGAAGCTTTCTTT.